This TCR beta chain derives from a study of T cell responses to AZD1222 COVID-19 vaccine. Regarding the study as a whole: No day 14 peak samples; only post-peak repertoires were characterized. The study found vaccine-associated CD4 TCRs spanning spike, dominant at 160-218 and 743-854. Variant regions that are unmutated are reportedly the target of nearly half of spike-specific TCRs.

Germline V CDR1 and CDR2: LNHDA, SQIVND (reference sequence). Deletions cut 3 bases from V and 8 bases from J, with 13 bases between. The CDR3 totals 14 residues. Clones were read by immunoSEQ multiplex PCR, and TCRdb kept only the in-frame ones, dropping some. The sample holds 70,000 or so clones, around four fifths seen once. Pooling was applied to second doses at about 4 or about 12 weeks. Note on this clone: Its target is unknown.

This material consisted of peripheral blood, taken 28 days after the second AZD1222 dose. The TCR was taken from an adult who received the AZD1222 COVID-19 vaccine. The chain uses TRBV19 and TRBJ1-4, with D perhaps TRBD1 (5 bases). As DNA, the CDR3 is TGTGCCAGTAGTATCATAAGGGGTGGAGAAAAACTGTTTTTT. This encodes CASSIIRGGEKLFF.